The sequence of this T cell receptor (beta chain) was determined in a study of blood T cells in healthy people across ages (dated by TCRdb to about 2015). About the full investigation: In model experiments, template switching captured roughly one uniquely barcoded TCR beta cDNA molecule for every two T cells. Using deep sequencing normalized with unique cDNA molecular identifiers, the study measured how TCR beta repertoire diversity changes with age. The donors were split into four age groups: young (average about 16 years), middle-aged (about 40), aged (over 55) and long-lived (82). Donors of different ages were randomly distributed across sequencing lanes to avoid experimental bias. The study analyzed two additional independent replicas of 1 million unique cDNA reads from the same blood draw for two donors, one aged 18 to 29 and one aged 80 or older.

Trimming leaves V shorter by 3 bases and J shorter by 4 bases, with the junction holding 12 bases beyond the gene matches. Including the terminal cysteine and phenylalanine, the CDR3 comprises 16 residues. The kept DNA is CDR3 alone, 48 bases in frame from the first base. The method behind the library was 5' RACE. Sequencing used an Illumina HiSeq 2500. The second PCR ran for about 6 to 11 cycles and used a J-beta primer mix along with a sample-barcoded 5' primer. Each TCR beta cDNA molecule received a unique molecular identifier from a template-switch 5' adaptor carrying 12 random nucleotides. Each sample yielded at least 3 million CDR3-containing paired-end reads. First-strand cDNA was synthesized from all RNA with the Mint cDNA synthesis kit, primed by a TRBC-specific oligonucleotide. Following uracil-DNA glycosylase treatment, a first 18-cycle PCR with universal primers M1SS and BC2_uni_R was performed on all cDNA. The paper's processing steps were these. Each sample was normalized by randomly selecting 1 million high-quality reads, each carrying a distinct molecular identifier. Instead of being binned into consensus sequences, reads that shared molecular identifiers were thrown out. MiTCR, set to a Q25 quality threshold and the strictest error-elimination algorithm, was used for CDR3 identification, clonotype clustering and error correction. Lower-bound total TCR beta diversity was estimated with a nonparametric unseen species model using Euler transformation. TCRdb redid the processing of the public reads, applying fastp at Q25 and MiXCR, and retained in-frame beta chains. Here each entry gathers all rows of one CDR3 protein and keeps the most common genes and DNA. For this entry, the V and J calls and clone size follow TCRdb and not the study's own pipeline. The sample data list nearly 1 million distinct CDR3 sequences, and around 54% of these were observed just once. Around 21% of the sample belongs to the ten largest clones.

This clonotype turned up a few times. Its antigen has not been determined. Base qualities were left out, and no much larger clone turns up one base away. The roughly 38 donors, aged about 6 to 100 years, were systemically healthy Caucasian individuals from Russia. Each donor gave about 11 milliliters of peripheral blood, drawn into EDTA-treated Vacutainer tubes. Ficoll-Paque density-gradient centrifugation was used to isolate PBMCs, with at least 7 million obtained per sample. Trizol reagent was used to extract total RNA from the PBMCs, yielding at least 6 micrograms per sample. For every donor, flow cytometry on a PBMC aliquot measured the percentage of naive CD45RAhigh/CD27high T cells. Here is what the overall study found, with its caveats: Estimates of total diversity from one million sequenced T cells were regarded as lower bounds and underestimates. Because donor CMV infection status was unknown, age-related changes in expanded clonotypes were potentially confounded. Observed TCR beta diversity per million T cells fell roughly linearly with age, and a significant reduction was already apparent by age around 40. A strong correlation was found between observed TCR beta diversity and the percentage of naive T cells measured by flow cytometry. The long-lived group showed more naive CD4+ T cells, fewer expanded clones and increased TCR diversity than the aged group, suggesting age selection. Because profiling used bulk unsorted PBMCs, naive and antigen-experienced compartments could not be compared conclusively.

Here the chain combines TRBV12-3 or TRBV12-4 and TRBJ2-7; 7 nucleotides in the junction match TRBD2. The specimen was blood. The receptor comes from a woman in her fifties or sixties in good health. The CDR3 loop reads CASSFEGAGSSYEQYF. The DNA sequence reads TGTGCCAGCAGTTTTGAGGGAGCGGGATCCTCTTACGAGCAGTACTTC.